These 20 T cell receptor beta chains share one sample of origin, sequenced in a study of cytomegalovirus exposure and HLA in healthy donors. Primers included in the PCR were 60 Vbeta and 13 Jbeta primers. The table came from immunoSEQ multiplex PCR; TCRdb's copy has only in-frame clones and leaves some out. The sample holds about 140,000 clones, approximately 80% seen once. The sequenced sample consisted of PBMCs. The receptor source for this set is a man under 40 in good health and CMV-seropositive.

The CDR3 region is CAISESPGGLGRDSSNEQFF. The CDR3 DNA is TGTGCCATCAGTGAGTCGCCGGGGGGACTAGGGAGGGACAGTAGCAATGAGCAGTTCTTC. The V and J genes are TRBV10-3 and TRBJ2-1; maybe TRBD2 (8 bases). The V gene lost 0 bases and the J gene lost 6 bases, with 27 bases spanning the gap. The CDR3 is made up of 20 amino acids. CDR1 and CDR2 from the germline V gene are ENHRY and SYGVKD.

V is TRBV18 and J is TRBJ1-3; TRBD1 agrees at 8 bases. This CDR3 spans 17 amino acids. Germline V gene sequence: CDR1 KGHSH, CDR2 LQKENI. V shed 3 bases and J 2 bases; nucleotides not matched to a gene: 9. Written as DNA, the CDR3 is TGTGCCAGCTCACCTAACCGACAGGGGAGTGCTGGAAACACCATATATTTT. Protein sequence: CASSPNRQGSAGNTIYF.

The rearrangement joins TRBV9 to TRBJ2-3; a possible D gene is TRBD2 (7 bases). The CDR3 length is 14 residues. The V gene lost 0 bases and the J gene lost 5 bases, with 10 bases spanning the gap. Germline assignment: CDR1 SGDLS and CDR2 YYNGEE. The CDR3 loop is CASSVGGGGDTQYF. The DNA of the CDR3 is TGTGCCAGCAGCGTAGGCGGGGGCGGAGATACGCAGTATTTT.

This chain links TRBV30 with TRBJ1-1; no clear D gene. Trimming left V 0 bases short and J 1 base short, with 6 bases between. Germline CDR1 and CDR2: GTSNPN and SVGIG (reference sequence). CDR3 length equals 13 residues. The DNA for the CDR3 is TGTGCCTGGAGTGTCTCCTCGAACACTGAAGCTTTCTTT. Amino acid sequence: CAWSVSSNTEAFF. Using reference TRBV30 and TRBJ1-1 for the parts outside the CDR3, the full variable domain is SQTIHQWPATLVQPVGSPLSLECTVEGTSNPNLYWYRQAAGRGLQLLFYSVGIGQISSEVPQNLSASRPQDRQFILSSKKLLLSDSGFYLCAWSVSSNTEAFFGQGTRLTVV.

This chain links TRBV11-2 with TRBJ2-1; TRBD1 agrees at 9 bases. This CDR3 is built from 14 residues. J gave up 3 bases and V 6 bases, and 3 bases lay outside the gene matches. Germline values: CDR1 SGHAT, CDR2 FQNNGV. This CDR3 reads CASRWDRDYNEQFF. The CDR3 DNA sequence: TGTGCCAGCAGGTGGGACAGGGACTACAATGAGCAGTTCTTC.

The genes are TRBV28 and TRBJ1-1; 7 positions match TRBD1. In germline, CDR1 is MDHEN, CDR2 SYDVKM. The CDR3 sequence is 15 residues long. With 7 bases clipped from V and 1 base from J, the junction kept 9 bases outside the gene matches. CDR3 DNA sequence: TGTGCCAGCAATCTTATCGGGACAGCGAACACTGAAGCTTTCTTT. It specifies CASNLIGTANTEAFF.

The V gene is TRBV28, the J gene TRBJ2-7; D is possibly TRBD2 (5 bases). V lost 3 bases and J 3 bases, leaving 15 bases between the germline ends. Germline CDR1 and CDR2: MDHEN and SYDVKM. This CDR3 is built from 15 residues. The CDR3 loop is CASSFRGELFYEQYF. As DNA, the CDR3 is TGTGCCAGCAGTTTTCGGGGAGAGCTTTTCTACGAGCAGTACTTC.

The CDR3 sequence is CASTVNGGAVETQYF. DNA of the CDR3: TGCGCCAGCACCGTAAACGGGGGAGCAGTAGAGACCCAGTACTTC. This chain uses TRBV5-1 with TRBJ2-5, with D maybe TRBD2 (6 bases). V lost 6 bases and J 4 bases, leaving 19 bases between the germline ends. This CDR3 region has 15 residues. Germline CDR1 SGHRS, CDR2 YFSETQ.

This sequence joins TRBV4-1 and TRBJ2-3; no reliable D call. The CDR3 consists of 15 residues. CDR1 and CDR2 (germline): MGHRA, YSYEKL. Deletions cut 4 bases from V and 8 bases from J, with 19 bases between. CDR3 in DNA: TGCGCCAGCAGCCCAGTTTCAAGCTCTAGTGTTACGCAGTATTTT. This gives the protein CASSPVSSSSVTQYF.

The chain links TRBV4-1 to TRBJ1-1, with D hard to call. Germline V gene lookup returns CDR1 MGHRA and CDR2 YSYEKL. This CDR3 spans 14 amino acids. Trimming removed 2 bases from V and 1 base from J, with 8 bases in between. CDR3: CASSQKAGNTEAFF. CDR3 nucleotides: TGCGCCAGCAGCCAAAAGGCGGGGAACACTGAAGCTTTCTTT.

The CDR3: CASSLAEGATRNEQFF. The CDR3 nucleotides are TGCGCCAGCAGCTTGGCCGAGGGGGCGACACGAAATGAGCAGTTCTTC. The chain joins TRBV5-1 to TRBJ2-1; 7 nucleotides align to TRBD1. This CDR3 is 16 amino acids long. Trimming removed 0 bases from V and 7 bases from J; junction bases left unmatched: 10. Per germline, CDR1 SGHRS and CDR2 YFSETQ.

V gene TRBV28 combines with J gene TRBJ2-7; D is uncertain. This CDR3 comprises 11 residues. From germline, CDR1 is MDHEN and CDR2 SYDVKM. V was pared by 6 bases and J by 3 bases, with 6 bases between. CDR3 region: CASRLNYEQYF. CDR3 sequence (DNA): TGTGCCAGCAGACTAAACTACGAGCAGTACTTC.

The CDR3 reads CASSLAGGAVTEAFF. The CDR3 region has the DNA TGTGCCAGCAGCTTGGCCGGGGGGGCAGTGACTGAAGCTTTCTTT. The chain couples TRBV5-4 to TRBJ1-1, with a possible D match to TRBD1 (6 bases). The V gene's germline CDR1 is SGHNT and CDR2 YYREEE (reference sequence). CDR3 length: 15 residues. V lost 0 bases to trimming and J lost 5 bases, with 14 bases between them.

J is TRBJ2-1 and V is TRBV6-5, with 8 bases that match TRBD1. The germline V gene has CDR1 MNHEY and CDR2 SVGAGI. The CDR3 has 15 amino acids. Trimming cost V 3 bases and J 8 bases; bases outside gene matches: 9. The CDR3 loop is CASSYRDRPVDEQFF. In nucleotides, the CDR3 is TGTGCCAGCAGTTATAGGGACAGGCCGGTGGATGAGCAGTTCTTC.

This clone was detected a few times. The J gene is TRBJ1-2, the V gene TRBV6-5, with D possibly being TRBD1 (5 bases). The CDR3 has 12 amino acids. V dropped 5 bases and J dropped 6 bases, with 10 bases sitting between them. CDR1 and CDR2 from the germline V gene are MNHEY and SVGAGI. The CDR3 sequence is CASSNGGNGYTF. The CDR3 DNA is TGTGCCAGCAGTAACGGGGGGAATGGCTACACCTTC.

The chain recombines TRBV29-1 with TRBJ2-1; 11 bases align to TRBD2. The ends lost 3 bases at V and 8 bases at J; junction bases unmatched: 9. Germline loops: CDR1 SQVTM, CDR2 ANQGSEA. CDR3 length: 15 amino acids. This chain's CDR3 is CSVDPTSGALYEQFF. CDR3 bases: TGCAGCGTTGACCCGACTAGCGGGGCATTGTATGAGCAGTTCTTC.

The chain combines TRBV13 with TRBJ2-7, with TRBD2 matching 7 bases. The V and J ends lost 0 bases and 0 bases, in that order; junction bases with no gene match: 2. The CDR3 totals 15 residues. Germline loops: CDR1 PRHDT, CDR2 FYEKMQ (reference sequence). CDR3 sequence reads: CASSLGGGSSYEQYF. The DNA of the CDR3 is TGTGCCAGCAGCTTAGGGGGGGGGAGCTCCTACGAGCAGTACTTC.

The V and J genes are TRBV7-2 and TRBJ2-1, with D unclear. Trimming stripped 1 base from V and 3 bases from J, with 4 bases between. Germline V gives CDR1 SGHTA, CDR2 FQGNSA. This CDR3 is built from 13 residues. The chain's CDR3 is CASSLDLYNEQFF. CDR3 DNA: TGTGCCAGCAGCTTAGATCTCTACAATGAGCAGTTCTTC.

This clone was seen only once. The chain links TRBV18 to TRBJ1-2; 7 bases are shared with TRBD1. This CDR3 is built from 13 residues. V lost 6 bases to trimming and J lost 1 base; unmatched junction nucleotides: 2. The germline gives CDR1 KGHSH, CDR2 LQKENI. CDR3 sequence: CASSRDSNYGYTF. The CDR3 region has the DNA TGTGCCAGCTCTCGGGACAGTAACTATGGCTACACCTTC.

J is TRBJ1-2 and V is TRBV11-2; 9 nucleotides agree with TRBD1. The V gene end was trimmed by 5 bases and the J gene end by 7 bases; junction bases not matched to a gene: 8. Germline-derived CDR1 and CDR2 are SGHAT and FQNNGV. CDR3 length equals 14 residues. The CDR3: CASSGGTGYGGYTF. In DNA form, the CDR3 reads TGTGCCAGCAGCGGGGGGACAGGGTATGGTGGCTACACCTTC.